This TCR beta chain was sequenced for a study of CD8 T cells in Susac syndrome (dated by TCRdb to about 2019). The study in broad terms: Whether CD8+ T cell activation and differentiation in Susac syndrome was antigen driven was tested using repertoire sequencing. The clonality of the CD8+ T cell repertoire was compared across 12 healthy donors, about 14 Susac syndrome patients and under 19 multiple sclerosis patients.

Concerning this clonotype: Its recognized antigen is unknown. Base quality data are lacking; no much larger clone is found one base away.

General study outcomes and caveats: The number of individuals in the TCR sequencing and HLA analysis was acknowledged as relatively small.

RNA was extracted with the RNeasy kit and roughly 0.5 to 1 ug was reverse transcribed using random hexamers. The immunoSEQ multiplex PCR assay, covering 54 Vbeta and 13 Jbeta segments, was used to amplify TCR beta CDR3 regions. PCR amplification bias was corrected using a synthetic template baseline for primer optimization and computational correction. As for the original processing: Reads were annotated to V, D and J genes per IMGT and analyzed with immunoSEQ Analyzer, keeping only productive sequences. Clonality was computed as one minus Shannon entropy normalized by log2 of the number of productive unique sequences. Public and private clones were assessed among the 100 most prevalent clones of each patient and control. Susac-specific clones were defined as absent from healthy and MS cohorts, some 1,000 published viral clones and other ImmuneACCESS disease sequences. TCRdb reprocessing: public reads trimmed at Q25 with fastp, clones called with MiXCR, in-frame beta chains kept. Entries are consolidated by CDR3 protein sequence, retaining the most common genes and DNA. The V and J calls reflect TCRdb's pipeline rather than the authors' work. For this sample there are approximately 130,000 distinct CDR3 sequences; roughly 89% appear just once. The ten largest clones represent around 0.24% of the sample.

From the cysteine up to the phenylalanine, the CDR3 has a length of 15 residues. The DNA shown is the 45-base CDR3, in frame from base 1. The junction shows trimming of 6 bases on V and 1 base on J, plus 13 bases between the germline ends. The germline V gene (reference sequence) specifies MNHEY as CDR1 and SMNVEV as CDR2. Peripheral blood CD8+ and CD4+ T cells from healthy donors, Susac syndrome patients and multiple sclerosis patients were profiled using high-throughput TCR beta sequencing. Multiple sclerosis controls were treatment-naive patients with stable or active relapsing-remitting disease fulfilling revised McDonald criteria. Bulk CD8+ and CD4+ T cells were purified by magnetic negative isolation, while CD8+ TEMRA cells were enriched using FACS. Blood was collected in EDTA tubes and processed within 24 hours, with PBMCs isolated through density gradient centrifugation. PBMCs intended for TCR sequencing were cryopreserved in liquid nitrogen and were subsequently thawed in a 37 degrees C water bath. Purity of sorted or isolated CD4+, CD8+ and CD8+ TEMRA cells was at least 90%.

The chain is made from TRBV27 and TRBJ1-5; a tentative D match to TRBD1 spans 6 bases. The sequencing input was CD8+ T cells from PBMCs. The clonotype originates from a human donor with multiple sclerosis. CDR3 region: CASRLGTYSNQPQHF. The nucleotides are TGTGCCAGCAGACTCGGGACATACAGCAATCAGCCCCAGCATTTT.